Listed below are T cell receptor beta chains from one sample, sequenced in a study of T cell repertoires in cytomegalovirus infection. TCRdb independently ran MiXCR on the reads; one entry per CDR3 protein. Found here are about 490,000 distinct CDR3 sequences, approximately 25% of them singletons; the top ten hold about 13%. The sample comprised PBMCs. All receptors derive from a human donor in good health (CMV status not recorded). Some clones in this sample may be carry-over from other donors' samples. Both conserved end residues are part of each CDR3.

CDR3 length	V gene	J gene	CDR3 protein
14	TRBV19	TRBJ1-2	CASSIVRGNDGYTF
12	TRBV28	TRBJ1-5	CASRGASQPQHF
12	TRBV6-1	TRBJ2-7	CASSEASVAYHF
15	TRBV7-2	TRBJ2-3	CASSRQSLNTDTQYF
14	TRBV6-1	TRBJ2-5	CASFSPGVQETQYF
13	TRBV30	TRBJ1-6	CAWSDESYSPLHF
15	TRBV12-3/TRBV12-4	TRBJ2-1	CASSFSGRRASEQFF
15	TRBV3-1	TRBJ2-2	CASSPSRPAGGELFF
15	TRBV7-2	TRBJ2-2	CASSLVVSPTGELFF
13	TRBV7-2	TRBJ2-7	CASSLDFGLAVSF
19	TRBV2	TRBJ2-5	CASSGPGAPGGGSQETQYF
14	TRBV7-6	TRBJ1-1	CASSLEAGDTEAFF
16	TRBV9	TRBJ1-6	CASSVEGGVKGSPLHF
17	TRBV4-3	TRBJ2-3	CASSPTIQKGTTDTQYF
15	TRBV5-4	TRBJ1-1	CASRRTGGVNTEAFF
12	TRBV5-6	TRBJ2-7	CASSFQTYEQYF
14	TRBV13	TRBJ2-7	CASSKTGRPYEQYF
15	TRBV7-9	TRBJ1-3	CASSLGRVSGNTIYF
16	TRBV6-2/TRBV6-3	TRBJ2-5	CASSSIKDGNQETQYF
11	TRBV7-7	TRBJ1-2	CAVRGDYGYTF
17	TRBV27	TRBJ2-1	CASSLISRAHSGDEQFF
16	TRBV28	TRBJ2-2	CASNPGGVAGTGELFF
12	TRBV20-1	TRBJ1-2	CSAKVVNYGYTF
13	TRBV20-1	TRBJ2-3	CSARASNTDTQYF
15	TRBV4-3	TRBJ1-5	CASSQQTGGGQPQHF
12	TRBV29-1	TRBJ2-5	CSVSSGQETQYF
15	TRBV7-2	TRBJ2-1	CASMLGGGLTNEQFF
15	TRBV6-5	TRBJ1-1	CASSYDRGGYTEAFF
13	TRBV12-3/TRBV12-4	TRBJ2-1	CASSLSGSREQFF
13	TRBV7-2	TRBJ1-2	CASSPYRGYGYTF
15	TRBV12-3/TRBV12-4	TRBJ1-5	CASSMSRFSNQPQHF
17	TRBV10-3	TRBJ2-5	CAISESVLADWDETQYF
16	TRBV12-3/TRBV12-4	TRBJ2-4	CASSFPTSSSKNIQYF
14	TRBV6-6	TRBJ1-2	CASSSHSETGGYTF
20	TRBV25-1	TRBJ2-2	CASSEYRLAGPEVNTGELFF
15	TRBV7-2	TRBJ1-3	CASSLGGTASRPIYF
18	TRBV28	TRBJ1-6	CASSLYEFRDRSNSPLHF
15	TRBV4-1	TRBJ2-1	CASSQVGLPYNEQFF
12	TRBV28	TRBJ2-3	CASNSRTDTQYF
13	TRBV7-2	TRBJ1-1	CASSQMTNTEAFF
15	TRBV7-2	TRBJ2-1	CASSLFQRELDEQFF
13	TRBV28	TRBJ2-3	CASLGPGQHTQYF
12	TRBV29-1	TRBJ2-7	CSVGDRYYEQYF
15	TRBV28	TRBJ2-2	CASSATSLNTGELFF
17	TRBV15	TRBJ2-1	CATSRGGLGLPYNEQFF
17	TRBV5-1	TRBJ1-6	CASSLGSGQGRNSPLHF
15	TRBV25-1	TRBJ2-2	CASSDLGLLTGELFF
14	TRBV12-3/TRBV12-4	TRBJ1-2	CASSYPEGADGYTF
16	TRBV12-3/TRBV12-4	TRBJ2-6	CASSFPRGSGANVLTF
15	TRBV2	TRBJ2-1	CASTPEAGGSNEQFF
15	TRBV7-2	TRBJ2-3	CASSLAAVLTDTQYF
15	TRBV12-3/TRBV12-4	TRBJ2-1	CASSWGLADFNEQFF
15	TRBV28	TRBJ2-1	CASSLWIAGATEQFF
14	TRBV12-3/TRBV12-4	TRBJ2-3	CASSSTAGGHTQYF
16	TRBV5-1	TRBJ2-5	CASSQGLAGRQETQYF